This T cell receptor (beta chain) came from a study of blood T cell repertoires in COVID-19. Here immunoSEQ multiplex PCR was the method, and the copy in TCRdb shows in-frame clones only, minus some. The data hold fewer than 60,000 clones, with roughly 80% observed a single time. There are 15 residues in the CDR3. Germline V gene sequence: CDR1 MNHEY, CDR2 SVGAGI. Trimming at V came to 6 bases and at J to 3 bases, leaving 10 bases not matched to a gene. The source is a woman aged 80 or over with acute or convalescent COVID-19. Source material: peripheral blood. The chain uses TRBV6-5 and TRBJ2-7; 8 bases map to TRBD2. The CDR3 here is CASRPAGGSIYEQYF. CDR3 bases: TGTGCCAGCAGACCTGCGGGGGGTTCGATCTACGAGCAGTACTTC.